What follows are 28 T cell receptor beta chains derived from one specimen sequenced in a study of PD-1 blockade in mismatch repair-deficient tumors. Assay: immunoSEQ multiplex PCR; the TCRdb copy retains only in-frame clones and omits some. Of 25,000 to 30,000 clones listed, roughly 84% are singletons. The sample in question was PBMCs, obtained before pembrolizumab treatment. These receptors were collected from an adult with mismatch repair-deficient cancer.

The chain recombines TRBV28 with TRBJ2-7; 9 nucleotides align to TRBD1. Germline CDR1 is MDHEN and CDR2 is SYDVKM. The CDR3 covers 15 residues. Losses at the gene ends were 5 bases for V and 1 base for J; bases not matched to a gene: 6. The CDR3 sequence is CASSPGGTGSYEQYF. The CDR3 DNA sequence: TGTGCCAGCAGTCCCGGGGGGACAGGGTCCTACGAGCAGTACTTC.

This clone is a singleton in its sample. The chain couples TRBV19 to TRBJ2-6; TRBD2 agrees at 7 bases. The CDR3 sequence is 16 residues long. From germline, CDR1 is LNHDA and CDR2 SQIVND (reference sequence). J was trimmed by 3 bases and V by 5 bases; bases with no gene match: 7. The CDR3 sequence is CASSGRGGLGANVLTF. As DNA, the CDR3 is TGTGCCAGTAGTGGCCGGGGAGGGCTTGGGGCCAACGTCCTGACTTTC.

V is TRBV28 and J is TRBJ1-5; TRBD1 might be the D (5 bases). The V end was cut by 6 bases, the J end by 0 bases, with 12 bases between. From germline, CDR1 is MDHEN and CDR2 SYDVKM. The CDR3 is made up of 15 amino acids. Here the CDR3 reads CASRPGSHSNQPQHF. CDR3 coding DNA: TGTGCCAGCAGACCAGGGTCCCATAGCAATCAGCCCCAGCATTTT.

This chain connects TRBV15 to TRBJ2-1, with a possible D match to TRBD2 (5 bases). Germline CDR1 reads LNHNV; CDR2 reads YYDKDF (reference sequence). Trimming removed 1 base at V and 7 bases at J, with 11 bases between. The CDR3 extends over 14 amino acids. The CDR3: CATSRGTRGNEQFF. CDR3 DNA sequence: TGTGCCACCAGCAGAGGTACTAGAGGGAATGAGCAGTTCTTC.

The V call is TRBV9, the J call TRBJ2-1; 7 bases match TRBD2. This CDR3 comprises 15 residues. Germline V lookup: CDR1 SGDLS, CDR2 YYNGEE. Trimming removed 4 bases from V and 7 bases from J; junction bases left unmatched: 11. CDR3 residues: CASSPLAGVGNEQFF. The DNA of the CDR3 is TGTGCCAGCAGCCCTCTGGCGGGAGTGGGGAATGAGCAGTTCTTC. Complete variable domain (other parts from reference TRBV9 and TRBJ2-1): DSGVTQTPKHLITATGQRVTLRCSPRSGDLSVYWYQQSLDQGLQFLIQYYNGEERAKGNILERFSAQQFPDLHSELNLSSLELGDSALYFCASSPLAGVGNEQFFGPGTRLTVL.

This sequence joins TRBV4-1 and TRBJ2-1; TRBD2 is a possible D gene (6 bases). The CDR3 has 16 residues. Looked up from germline, CDR1 is MGHRA and CDR2 is YSYEKL. Trimming took 4 bases from V and 0 from J, leaving 13 bases between them. DNA for the CDR3: TGCGCCAGCAGCCCCCGGGGGATGAGCTCCTACAATGAGCAGTTCTTC. It is translated as CASSPRGMSSYNEQFF.

The chain joins TRBV18 to TRBJ1-5, with D tentatively TRBD1 (6 bases). V lost 3 bases and J 7 bases, leaving 13 bases between the germline ends. Looked up from germline, CDR1 is KGHSH and CDR2 is LQKENI. The CDR3 runs to 14 residues. The CDR3 nucleotides are TGTGCCAGCTCACCGGAGGACAGTCACCAGCCCCAGCATTTT. It specifies CASSPEDSHQPQHF.

This clone was seen once. The chain is built from TRBV5-8 and TRBJ1-1, with D unresolved. V lost 1 base to trimming and J lost 2 bases, with 6 bases between them. The CDR3 extends over 13 amino acids. Germline lookup yields CDR1 SGHTS and CDR2 YDEGEE. The DNA for the CDR3 is TGTGCCAGCAGCTTGTCCCTCAACACTGAAGCTTTCTTT. Protein: CASSLSLNTEAFF. Full variable domain (remainder filled in from reference TRBV5-8 and TRBJ1-1): EAGVTQSPTHLIKTRGQQATLRCSPISGHTSVYWYQQALGLGLQFLLWYDEGEERNRGNFPPRFSGRQFPNYSSELNVNALELEDSALYLCASSLSLNTEAFFGQGTRLTVV.

This clone was detected only once. The chain employs TRBV5-6 and TRBJ1-5; D is unresolved. V was cut by 1 base and J by 5 bases, with 4 bases left in between. Germline V gene sequence: CDR1 SGHDT, CDR2 YYEEEE. The CDR3 contains 12 residues. The CDR3 coding sequence is TGTGCCAGCAGCTTGACAGATCAGCCCCAGCATTTT. This sequence encodes CASSLTDQPQHF.

This clone was seen only once. V and J are TRBV9 and TRBJ2-2; 7 nucleotides match TRBD2. Germline CDR1 SGDLS, CDR2 YYNGEE. The V gene end was trimmed by 3 bases and the J gene end by 4 bases; junction bases not matched to a gene: 6. The CDR3 has 15 residues. The CDR3 spells CASSGRDYRTGELFF. The CDR3 DNA is TGTGCCAGCAGCGGTAGGGACTATCGCACCGGGGAGCTGTTTTTT.

The genes are TRBV23-1 and TRBJ2-7, with a weak D call TRBD2 (6 bases). TRBV23-1 is an ORF for which the function is uncertain. This CDR3 comprises 14 residues. Trimming took 9 bases from V and 0 from J, leaving 15 bases between them. The CDR3 region is CARGLELDSYEQYF. The CDR3 DNA reads as TGCGCCAGGGGACTGGAACTCGACTCCTACGAGCAGTACTTC.

This chain joins TRBV5-1 and TRBJ2-1; possibly TRBD1 for D (6 bases). The V gene's germline CDR1 is SGHRS and CDR2 YFSETQ. V lost 0 bases to trimming and J lost 7 bases, with 11 bases between them. This CDR3 region has 14 residues. The CDR3, as DNA: TGCGCCAGCAGCTTGGGGCAGGGGATTAATGAGCAGTTCTTC. Protein product: CASSLGQGINEQFF.

This clone was counted only a few times. The chain recombines TRBV2 with TRBJ2-5; TRBD2 matches at 8 bases. The CDR3 runs to 20 residues. Germline V CDR1 and CDR2: SNHLY, FYNNEI. V lost 4 bases and J lost 0; bases outside the gene matches: 19. CDR3 sequence (DNA): TGTGCCAGCAGTGGCTTGGGACTAGGCGTAAATTGGGGTTACCAAGAGACCCAGTACTTC. Its translation is CASSGLGLGVNWGYQETQYF.

The rearrangement uses TRBV14 and TRBJ2-6, with D possibly TRBD2 on 5 matching bases. The germline V gene has CDR1 SGHDN and CDR2 FVKESK. The CDR3 sequence is 15 residues long. V lost 5 bases and J 2 bases, leaving 10 bases between the germline ends. Written as DNA, the CDR3 is TGTGCCAGCAGCAGGGAGAGGGCTGGGGCCAACGTCCTGACTTTC. As protein: CASSRERAGANVLTF.

Worth noting for this clone: In the same sample, other DNA sequences code for this CDR3. The V gene is TRBV27, the J gene TRBJ1-3; D is perhaps TRBD1 (6 bases). Per the germline V gene, CDR1 is MNHEY and CDR2 is SMNVEV (reference sequence). This CDR3 is built from 15 residues. Between the trimmed V and J ends, which lost 0 bases and 0 bases, there was a span of 6 bases. The CDR3 DNA is TGTGCCAGCAGTTTATCAGGGGGCTCTGGAAACACCATATATTTT. This codes for CASSLSGGSGNTIYF.

The V call is TRBV20-1, the J call TRBJ2-7, with D perhaps matching TRBD2 (5 bases). The CDR3 totals 11 residues. Germline CDR1 DFQATT, CDR2 SNEGSKA (reference sequence). The V end was cut by 8 bases, the J end by 3 bases, with 11 bases between. CDR3 nucleotide sequence: TGCAGTTGCTACCGGGACTACGAGCAGTACTTC. This sequence encodes CSCYRDYEQYF.

This clone was observed a single time. The chain carries TRBV5-4 and TRBJ2-5; 7 bases line up with TRBD2. After removal of 2 bases from V and 4 bases from J, the junction contained 5 bases not matched to a gene. Germline assignment: CDR1 SGHNT and CDR2 YYREEE (reference sequence). The CDR3 totals 14 residues. DNA of the CDR3: TGTGCCAGCAGCTTACGGGGCGGGGGAGAGACCCAGTACTTC. Translated: CASSLRGGGETQYF.

This rearrangement joins TRBV5-1 to TRBJ1-1; D remains unclear. V shed 5 bases and J shed 3 bases, with 11 bases lying between them. CDR1 and CDR2 (germline): SGHRS, YFSETQ. This CDR3 is built from 13 residues. Here the CDR3 DNA reads TGCGCCAGCAGTGGTTGGGAGGACACTGAAGCTTTCTTT. This encodes CASSGWEDTEAFF. The complete variable domain, with remaining parts taken from reference TRBV5-1 and TRBJ1-1, reads KAGVTQTPRYLIKTRGQQVTLSCSPISGHRSVSWYQQTPGQGLQFLFEYFSETQRNKGNFPGRFSGRQFSNSRSEMNVSTLELGDSALYLCASSGWEDTEAFFGQGTRLTVV.

This chain links TRBV6-4 with TRBJ2-1, with 13 bases identical to TRBD2. This CDR3 has 15 amino acids. Trimming at V came to 6 bases and at J to 8 bases, leaving 7 bases not matched to a gene. CDR1 is MRHNA, CDR2 SNTAGT, per germline. CDR3 sequence (DNA): TGTGCCAGCAGCCGACTAGCGGGAGGCCCCGATGAGCAGTTCTTC. Its translation is CASSRLAGGPDEQFF.

The chain uses TRBV5-1 and TRBJ2-5; TRBD1 aligns across 10 bases. Germline V gene lookup returns CDR1 SGHRS and CDR2 YFSETQ. The V segment lost 4 bases and the J segment 5 bases; nucleotides outside the gene matches: 8. This CDR3 is built from 15 residues. The CDR3 nucleotides are TGCGCCAGCAGCACACTGACAGGGGGCGCGGAGACCCAGTACTTC. This codes for CASSTLTGGAETQYF.

The chain recombines TRBV30 with TRBJ1-6; 9 nucleotides match TRBD1. This CDR3 has 14 amino acids. The J segment lost 10 bases and the V segment lost 1 base, leaving 5 bases of the junction unmatched. Germline V CDR1 and CDR2: GTSNPN, SVGIG (reference sequence). CDR3 sequence reads: CAWSAGQGFSPLHF. The CDR3 region has the DNA TGTGCCTGGAGTGCTGGACAGGGGTTCTCACCCCTCCACTTT.

The chain combines TRBV19 with TRBJ2-1; 7 nucleotides align to TRBD2. Germline V CDR1 and CDR2: LNHDA, SQIVND (reference sequence). The length of the CDR3 is 15 residues. After removal of 4 bases from V and 4 bases from J, the junction contained 7 bases not matched to a gene. The CDR3 is CASSRVSGAYNEQFF. The CDR3 DNA reads TGTGCCAGTAGTAGGGTCAGCGGGGCGTACAATGAGCAGTTCTTC.

The CDR3 loop is CASSEGSSGANVLTF. CDR3 DNA sequence: TGTGCCAGCAGTGAGGGCAGCTCTGGGGCCAACGTCCTGACTTTC. This chain uses TRBV6-1 with TRBJ2-6; no clear D. Per the germline V gene, CDR1 is MNHNS and CDR2 is SASEGT. Deletions cut 3 bases from V and 0 bases from J, with 6 bases between. The CDR3 sequence is 15 residues long.

Here the CDR3 DNA reads TGCGCCAGCAGCCAACAGGGGTTTAACACTGAAGCTTTCTTT. Its protein product is CASSQQGFNTEAFF. The chain couples TRBV4-1 to TRBJ1-1, with D perhaps TRBD1 (6 bases). CDR1 and CDR2 from the germline V gene are MGHRA and YSYEKL. The CDR3 covers 14 residues. V lost 2 bases to trimming and J lost 2 bases, with 9 bases between them.

J is TRBJ1-5 and V is TRBV2; D ambiguous. This CDR3 region has 15 residues. Germline lookup yields CDR1 SNHLY and CDR2 FYNNEI. V was clipped by 3 bases and J by 7 bases, with 16 bases between them. The CDR3 spells CASSDLSRLGQPQHF. The CDR3 nucleotides are TGTGCCAGCAGTGACCTCTCAAGGCTAGGCCAGCCCCAGCATTTT.

This clone showed up just a few times. The chain recombines TRBV9 with TRBJ2-3; 8 nucleotides agree with TRBD2. Germline CDR1 SGDLS, CDR2 YYNGEE. This CDR3 comprises 15 residues. J lost 5 bases, V lost 4 bases, and 9 bases had no gene match. In DNA form, the CDR3 reads TGTGCCAGCAGCCTCCGACTAGCGACGGGAGATACGCAGTATTTT. Its translation is CASSLRLATGDTQYF.

V usage is TRBV2 and J usage is TRBJ2-1; TRBD2 aligns across 15 bases. The germline CDR1 and CDR2 sequences are SNHLY and FYNNEI. V dropped 10 bases and J dropped 4; count of bases not matched to a gene: 14. This CDR3 region has 18 residues. In DNA, the CDR3 is TGTGCCACCGTACCGGGACTAGCGGGAGGAGGGGGATACAATGAGCAGTTCTTC. Its protein is CATVPGLAGGGGYNEQFF.

This clone has only a few counts. This chain joins TRBV7-3 and TRBJ2-7; the D gene is possibly TRBD1 (5 bases). This CDR3 spans 13 amino acids. The germline V gene encodes CDR1 SGHTA and CDR2 FQGTGA. V lost 3 bases to trimming and J lost 5 bases, with 11 bases between them. This CDR3 reads CASSLDKGNEQYF. The DNA of the CDR3 is TGTGCCAGCAGCTTGGACAAGGGTAACGAGCAGTACTTC.